This T cell receptor (beta chain) was sequenced for a study of T-cell memory formation after mild COVID-19. A remark on this clonotype: The antigen remains undetermined.

Regarding the study as a whole: Contracting CD4+ clones sat mainly in CM and EM; CD8+ in EMRA. Later expanders leaned CD4+, whereas day 15 to 85 contracting clones were balanced CD4/CD8.

5'RACE with constant-segment primers yielded barcoded, UMI-tagged TCR alpha and TCR beta cDNA libraries. TCRdb ran MiXCR on the 5' RACE reads and lists one entry per CDR3 protein. Here the sample spans over 120,000 distinct CDR3 sequences, about 25% being singletons. Germline assignment: CDR1 DFQATT and CDR2 SNEGSKA (reference sequence). The V gene lost 7 bases and the J gene lost 2 bases, with 17 bases spanning the gap. The CDR3 sequence is 14 residues long. The chain links TRBV20-1 to TRBJ2-5; a weak D match, TRBD1 (6 bases). The source material was PBMCs or a T cell subset sorted from them (not recorded which). This sequence was found in an adult woman who had mild COVID-19 (a few samples of this study predate the infection). Cell type and time point are not known. This chain's CDR3 is CSVISRGQQETQYF. In nucleotides, the CDR3 is TGCAGTGTGATTAGCAGAGGACAGCAAGAGACCCAGTACTTC.